Presented here are 11 T cell receptor beta chains from one specimen sequenced in a study of cytomegalovirus exposure and HLA in healthy donors. Some clones are missing from TCRdb's copy, which holds only in-frame ones; the method was immunoSEQ multiplex PCR. The sample includes around 70,000 clones, over 85% seen only once; the top ten take about 1.4%. Source material: PBMCs. These receptors were collected from a man aged 18 to 30 in good health and CMV-seropositive.

The chain links TRBV28 to TRBJ2-2; possibly TRBD1 for D (5 bases). The length of the CDR3 is 17 residues. The germline V and J ends were trimmed by 4 bases and 0 bases, with 15 bases remaining between them. The germline CDR1 and CDR2 sequences are MDHEN and SYDVKM. For the CDR3, the DNA is TGTGCCAGCAGTTCCACAAGACAGACCGCGAACACCGGGGAGCTGTTTTTT. Translating gives CASSSTRQTANTGELFF.

The chain joins TRBV4-1 to TRBJ2-2; possibly TRBD2 for D (5 bases). This CDR3 is built from 16 residues. V shed 3 bases and J shed 5 bases, with 16 bases lying between them. Germline assignment: CDR1 MGHRA and CDR2 YSYEKL. CDR3 in DNA: TGCGCCAGCAGCCAGTCACTAGGCGAGATGACCGGGGAGCTGTTTTTT. Translated: CASSQSLGEMTGELFF.

The chain has TRBV27 and TRBJ2-6, with 8 bases lining up with TRBD2. V lost 1 base and J lost 1; bases outside the gene matches: 6. Germline CDR1 is MNHEY and CDR2 is SMNVEV (reference sequence). The CDR3 consists of 18 residues. In nucleotides, the CDR3 is TGTGCCAGCAGTTTATGGGCGGGAGGCCTTTCTGGGGCCAACGTCCTGACTTTC. Translating it yields CASSLWAGGLSGANVLTF.

V gene TRBV27 combines with J gene TRBJ2-5, with TRBD2 identical over 10 bases. Trimming at V came to 5 bases and at J to 5 bases, leaving 11 bases not matched to a gene. Germline-derived CDR1 and CDR2 are MNHEY and SMNVEV (reference sequence). This CDR3 is 16 amino acids long. CDR3: CASSKFLAGDHETQYF. Written as DNA, the CDR3 is TGTGCCAGCAGTAAATTCCTAGCGGGAGATCACGAGACCCAGTACTTC.

CDR3 DNA: TGCAGTGCTAAAGATAGGCGGGAGCAGTTCTTC. Translated, it gives CSAKDRREQFF. The gene calls are TRBV20-1 and TRBJ2-1; D uncertain. Trimming left V 4 bases short and J 10 bases short, with 11 bases between. Germline V gene data show CDR1 as DFQATT and CDR2 as SNEGSKA (reference sequence). The CDR3 has 11 residues.

The rearrangement uses TRBV9 and TRBJ1-1; the D is unclear. CDR1 is SGDLS and CDR2 is YYNGEE in the germline V gene. The CDR3 runs to 14 residues. V shed 0 bases and J shed 1 base, with 7 bases lying between them. The CDR3 loop reads CASSVGAGNTEAFF. The DNA for the CDR3 is TGTGCCAGCAGCGTAGGGGCGGGGAACACTGAAGCTTTCTTT.

CDR3 sequence: CASSRDRVSNEQFF. The CDR3 DNA is TGTGCCAGCAGTAGGGACAGGGTCAGCAATGAGCAGTTCTTC. This chain joins TRBV27 and TRBJ2-1; TRBD1 agrees at 9 bases. The CDR3 contains 14 residues. V dropped 5 bases and J dropped 6; count of bases not matched to a gene: 5. Germline loops: CDR1 MNHEY, CDR2 SMNVEV (reference sequence).

V is TRBV15 and J is TRBJ2-7; 8 bases are a match to TRBD2. V lost 3 bases, J lost 0 bases, and 4 bases stayed unmatched. The CDR3 length is 15 residues. Germline CDR1 reads LNHNV; CDR2 reads YYDKDF (reference sequence). Here the CDR3 DNA reads TGTGCCACCAGCAGCGGACTAGCCCTCTCCTACGAGCAGTACTTC. Residues: CATSSGLALSYEQYF. The complete variable domain, with remaining parts taken from reference TRBV15 and TRBJ2-7, reads DAMVIQNPRYQVTQFGKPVTLSCSQTLNHNVMYWYQQKSSQAPKLLFHYYDKDFNNEADTPDNFQSRRPNTSFCFLDIRSPGLGDTAMYLCATSSGLALSYEQYFGPGTRLTVT.

The V call is TRBV19, the J call TRBJ1-4, with 12 bases aligning to TRBD1. The CDR3 runs 17 residues. V shed 6 bases and J 1 base; nucleotides not matched to a gene: 6. Germline CDR1 and CDR2: LNHDA and SQIVND (reference sequence). This chain's CDR3 is CASSQGQGALTNEKLFF. CDR3 DNA sequence: TGTGCCAGTAGCCAGGGACAGGGGGCTTTAACTAATGAAAAACTGTTTTTT.

The chain uses TRBV7-9 and TRBJ1-1, with D possibly matching TRBD1 (5 bases). Trimming took off 5 bases at V and 9 bases at J, with 22 bases between the two ends. From germline, CDR1 is SEHNR and CDR2 FQNEAQ (reference sequence). This CDR3 has 15 residues. CDR3 sequence: CASSRTTAGDRKAFF. The DNA for the CDR3 is TGTGCCAGCAGCCGGACGACAGCCGGCGACAGAAAAGCTTTCTTT.

The rearrangement links TRBV9 to TRBJ2-7; D may be TRBD2 (6 bases). Germline V gene sequence: CDR1 SGDLS, CDR2 YYNGEE. The CDR3 length is 15 residues. V was pared by 3 bases and J by 7 bases, with 20 bases between. The CDR3 sequence is CASSEVGGLGSEQYF. The CDR3, as DNA: TGTGCCAGCAGCGAAGTCGGGGGTTTAGGGTCGGAGCAGTACTTC.